This entry features one T cell receptor (beta chain) sequence. The PCR was carried out with 60 Vbeta primers and 13 Jbeta primers. In the authors' methods: A later analysis counted 65 million to 80 million unique TCR beta chains, 9.5 million to 12 million shared. Profiling relied on immunoSEQ multiplex PCR, and the TCRdb table lists in-frame clones only, not all of them. V and J calls and clone size are copied from that table; D and trimming were computed from the DNA. The sample includes approximately 79,000 clones, under 85% seen only once; the top ten take roughly 22%. The trim removed 6 bases at V and 8 bases at J, leaving 10 bases unmatched. This CDR3 region has 15 residues. The V gene's germline CDR1 is MNHEY and CDR2 SMNVEV (reference sequence). The data belong to a study of cytomegalovirus exposure and HLA in healthy donors.

The chain employs TRBV27 and TRBJ2-1; 10 nucleotides align to TRBD2. Sequencing used PBMCs. This TCR derives from a woman aged 40 to 55 in good health and CMV-seropositive. For the CDR3, the DNA is TGTGCCAGCAGGGCTAGCGGGAGCTCCGGCGATGAGCAGTTCTTC. Its protein product is CASRASGSSGDEQFF.